The present entry profiles one TCR beta chain with its context. The V gene lost 8 bases and the J gene lost 4 bases, with 11 bases spanning the gap. From germline, CDR1 is SEHNR and CDR2 FQNEAQ (reference sequence). The CDR3 has 12 amino acids. This sample was included in a study of blood T cell repertoires in COVID-19. Study summary: The samples span acute and convalescent COVID-19 from the United States, Italy and Spain.

Per the study methods: Amplifying reference gene primers gave estimates of nucleated cell counts. Some clones are missing from TCRdb's copy, which holds only in-frame ones; the method was immunoSEQ multiplex PCR. V, J and clone size were drawn from that table, and D and trimming were deduced from the DNA. Here the sample spans roughly 260,000 clones, over 80% being singletons. Sequencing was performed on PBMCs or T cells enriched from blood (not recorded which). The receptor was derived from a woman under 30 who had recovered from COVID-19. The J gene is TRBJ1-2, the V gene TRBV7-9; D might be TRBD1 (5 bases). In nucleotides, the CDR3 is TGTGCCAGCGGTTTGCAGGGCTATGGCTACACCTTC. This translates into CASGLQGYGYTF.